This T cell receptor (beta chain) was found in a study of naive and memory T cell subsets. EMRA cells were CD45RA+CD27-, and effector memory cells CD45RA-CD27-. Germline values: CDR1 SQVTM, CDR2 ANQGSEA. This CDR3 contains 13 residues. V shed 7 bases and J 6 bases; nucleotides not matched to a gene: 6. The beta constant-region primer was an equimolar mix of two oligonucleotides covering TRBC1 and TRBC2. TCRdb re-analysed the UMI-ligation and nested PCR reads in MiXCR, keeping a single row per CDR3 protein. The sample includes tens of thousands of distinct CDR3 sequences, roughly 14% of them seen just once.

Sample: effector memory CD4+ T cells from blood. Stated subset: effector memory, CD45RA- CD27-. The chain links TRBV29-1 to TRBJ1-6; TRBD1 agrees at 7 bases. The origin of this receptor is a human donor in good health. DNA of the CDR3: TGCAGCGCCTCGACAGGGTCTAATTCACCCCTCCACTTT. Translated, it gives CSASTGSNSPLHF.